The T cell receptor (beta chain) under discussion was sequenced for a study of T-cell memory formation after mild COVID-19. The CDR3 sequence is 16 residues long. V shed 11 bases, J shed 0 bases, and the junction held 10 bases outside the gene matches. CDR1 and CDR2 from the germline V gene are SGHAT and FQNNGV. TCRdb analysed the 5' RACE reads with MiXCR anew, one entry per CDR3 protein. Of about 620,000 distinct CDR3 sequences listed, roughly 18% are singletons. This clonotype has a handful of counts. This chain uses TRBV11-2 with TRBJ2-6, with 7 bases fitting TRBD2. Sequenced material: PBMCs or a T cell subset sorted from them (not recorded which). This clonotype was sampled from an adult woman who had mild COVID-19 (a few samples of this study predate the infection). Cell type and time point are not known. CDR3 protein: CAGIAGLLSGANVLTF. CDR3 coding DNA: TGTGCCGGTATAGCGGGCTTGCTCTCTGGGGCCAACGTCCTGACTTTC.